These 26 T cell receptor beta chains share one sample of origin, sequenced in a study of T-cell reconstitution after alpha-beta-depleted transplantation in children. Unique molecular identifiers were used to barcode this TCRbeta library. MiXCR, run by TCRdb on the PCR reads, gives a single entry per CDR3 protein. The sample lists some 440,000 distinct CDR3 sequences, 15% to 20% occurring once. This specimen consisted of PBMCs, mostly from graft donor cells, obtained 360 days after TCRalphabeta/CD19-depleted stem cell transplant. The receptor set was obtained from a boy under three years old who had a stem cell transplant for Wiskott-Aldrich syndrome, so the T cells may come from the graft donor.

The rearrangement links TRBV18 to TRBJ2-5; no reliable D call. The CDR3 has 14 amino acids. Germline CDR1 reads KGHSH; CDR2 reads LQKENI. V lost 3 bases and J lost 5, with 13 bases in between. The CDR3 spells CASSPAASTETQYF. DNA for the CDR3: TGTGCCAGCTCACCGGCGGCGAGTACGGAGACCCAGTACTTC.

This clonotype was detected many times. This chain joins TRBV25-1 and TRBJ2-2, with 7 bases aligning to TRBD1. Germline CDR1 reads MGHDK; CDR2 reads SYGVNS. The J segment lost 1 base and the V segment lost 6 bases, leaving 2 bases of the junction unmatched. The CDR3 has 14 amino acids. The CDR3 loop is CASRRQGNTGELFF. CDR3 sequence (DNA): TGTGCCAGCAGAAGACAGGGGAACACCGGGGAGCTGTTTTTT.

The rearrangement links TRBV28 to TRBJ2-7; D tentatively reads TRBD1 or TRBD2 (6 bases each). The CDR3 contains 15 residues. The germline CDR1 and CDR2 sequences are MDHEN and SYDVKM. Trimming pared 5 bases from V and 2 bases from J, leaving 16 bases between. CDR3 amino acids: CASSVLGGDTYEQYF. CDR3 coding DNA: TGTGCCAGCAGTGTACTGGGGGGCGATACCTACGAGCAGTACTTC.

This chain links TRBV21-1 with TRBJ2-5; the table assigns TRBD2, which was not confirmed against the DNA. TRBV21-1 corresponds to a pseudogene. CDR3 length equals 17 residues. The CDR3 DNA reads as TGTGCCAGCAGCAAAGGGAGAACGGGAGGGCCACGAGAGACCCAGTACTTC. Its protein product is CASSKGRTGGPRETQYF.

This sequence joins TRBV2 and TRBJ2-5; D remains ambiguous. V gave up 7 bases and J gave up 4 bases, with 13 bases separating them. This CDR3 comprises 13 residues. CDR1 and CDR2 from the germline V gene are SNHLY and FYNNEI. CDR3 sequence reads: CASKDTSTETQYF. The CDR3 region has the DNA TGTGCCAGCAAAGATACCTCCACAGAGACCCAGTACTTC.

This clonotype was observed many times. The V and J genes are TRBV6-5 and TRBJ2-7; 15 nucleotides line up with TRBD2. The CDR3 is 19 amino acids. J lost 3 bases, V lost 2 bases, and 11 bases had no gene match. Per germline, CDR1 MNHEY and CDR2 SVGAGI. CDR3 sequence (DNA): TGTGCCAGCAGTTACCGAAAACGGACTAGCGGGGGGGCAATCTACGAGCAGTACTTC. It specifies CASSYRKRTSGGAIYEQYF.

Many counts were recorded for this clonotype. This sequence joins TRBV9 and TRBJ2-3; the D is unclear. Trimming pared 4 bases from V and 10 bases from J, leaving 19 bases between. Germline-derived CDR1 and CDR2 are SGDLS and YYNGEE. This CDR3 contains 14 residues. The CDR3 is CASSPRYSESPQYF. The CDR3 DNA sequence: TGTGCCAGCAGCCCCCGATATTCCGAGAGTCCGCAGTATTTT.

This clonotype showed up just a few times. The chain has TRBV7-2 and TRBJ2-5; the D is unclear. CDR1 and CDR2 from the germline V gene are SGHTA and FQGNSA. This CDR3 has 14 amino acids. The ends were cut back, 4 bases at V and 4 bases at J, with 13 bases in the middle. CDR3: CASSSGRRVETQYF. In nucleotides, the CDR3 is TGTGCCAGCAGCTCCGGCCGAAGGGTAGAGACCCAGTACTTC.

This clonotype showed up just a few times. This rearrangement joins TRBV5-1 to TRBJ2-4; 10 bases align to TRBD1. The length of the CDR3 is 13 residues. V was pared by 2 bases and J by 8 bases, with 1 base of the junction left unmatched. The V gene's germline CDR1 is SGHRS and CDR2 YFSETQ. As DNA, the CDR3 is TGCGCCAGCAGCTTCGGACAGGGGGACATTCAGTACTTC. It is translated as CASSFGQGDIQYF.

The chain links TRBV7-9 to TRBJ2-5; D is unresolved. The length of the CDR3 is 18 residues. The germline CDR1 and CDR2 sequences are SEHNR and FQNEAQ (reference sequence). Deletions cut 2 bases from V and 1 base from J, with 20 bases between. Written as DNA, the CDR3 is TGTGCCAGCAGCTTAAAACCCAACGTAGGCAGGACCCAAGAGACCCAGTACTTC. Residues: CASSLKPNVGRTQETQYF. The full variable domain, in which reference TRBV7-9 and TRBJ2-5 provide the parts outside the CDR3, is DTGVSQNPRHKITKRGQNVTFRCDPISEHNRLYWYRQTLGQGPEFLTYFQNEAQLEKSRLLSDRFSAERPKGSFSTLEIQRTEQGDSAMYLCASSLKPNVGRTQETQYFGPGTRLLVL.

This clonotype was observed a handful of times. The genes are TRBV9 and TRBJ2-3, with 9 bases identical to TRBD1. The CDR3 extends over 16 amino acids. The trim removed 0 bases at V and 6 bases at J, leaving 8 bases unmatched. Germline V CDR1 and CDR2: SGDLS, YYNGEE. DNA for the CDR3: TGTGCCAGCAGCGTAGATGTGGGGACAGGGACCGATACGCAGTATTTT. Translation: CASSVDVGTGTDTQYF.

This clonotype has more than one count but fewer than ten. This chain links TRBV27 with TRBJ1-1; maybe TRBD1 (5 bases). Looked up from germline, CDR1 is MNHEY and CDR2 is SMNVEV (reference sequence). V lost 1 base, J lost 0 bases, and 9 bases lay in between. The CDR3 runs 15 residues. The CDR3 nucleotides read TGTGCCAGCAGTTTATGGTTGGGGGTGAACACTGAAGCTTTCTTT. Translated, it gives CASSLWLGVNTEAFF.

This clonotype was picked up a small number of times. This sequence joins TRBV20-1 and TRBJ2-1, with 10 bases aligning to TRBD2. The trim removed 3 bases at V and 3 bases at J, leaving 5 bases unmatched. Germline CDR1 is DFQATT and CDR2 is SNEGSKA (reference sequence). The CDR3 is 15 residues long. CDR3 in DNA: TGCAGTGCTAGCCTTAGCGGGAGGAACTACAATGAGCAGTTCTTC. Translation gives CSASLSGRNYNEQFF.

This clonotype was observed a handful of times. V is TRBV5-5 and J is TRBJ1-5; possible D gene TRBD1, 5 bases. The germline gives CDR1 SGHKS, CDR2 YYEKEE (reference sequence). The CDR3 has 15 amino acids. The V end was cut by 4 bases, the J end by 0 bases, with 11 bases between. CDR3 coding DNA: TGTGCCAGCAGCCGCGACAGCTATAGCAATCAGCCCCAGCATTTT. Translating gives CASSRDSYSNQPQHF.

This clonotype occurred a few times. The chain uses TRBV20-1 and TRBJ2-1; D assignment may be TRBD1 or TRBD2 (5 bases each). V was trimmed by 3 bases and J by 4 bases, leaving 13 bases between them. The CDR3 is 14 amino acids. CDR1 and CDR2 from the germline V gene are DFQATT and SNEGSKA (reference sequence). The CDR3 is CSASGTGSYNEQFF. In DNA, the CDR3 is TGCAGTGCTAGTGGGACGGGGTCTTACAATGAGCAGTTCTTC.

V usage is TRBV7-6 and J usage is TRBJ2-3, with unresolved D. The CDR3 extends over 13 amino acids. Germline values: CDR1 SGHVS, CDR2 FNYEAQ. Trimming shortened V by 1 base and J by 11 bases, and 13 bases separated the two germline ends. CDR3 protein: CASSLVNAVRQYF. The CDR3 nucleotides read TGTGCCAGCAGCTTAGTGAACGCGGTGAGGCAGTATTTT.

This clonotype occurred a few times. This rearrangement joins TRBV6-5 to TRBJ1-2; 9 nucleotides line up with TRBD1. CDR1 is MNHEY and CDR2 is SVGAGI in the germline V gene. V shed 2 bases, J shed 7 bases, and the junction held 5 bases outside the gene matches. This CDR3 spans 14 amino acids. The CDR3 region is CASSYGDRVSGYTF. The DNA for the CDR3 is TGTGCCAGCAGTTACGGGGACAGGGTGTCTGGCTACACCTTC.

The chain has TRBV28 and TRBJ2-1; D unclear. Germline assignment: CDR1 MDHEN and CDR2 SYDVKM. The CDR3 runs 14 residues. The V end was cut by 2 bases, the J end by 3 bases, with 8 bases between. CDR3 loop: CASSLMNSYNEQFF. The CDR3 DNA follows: TGTGCCAGCAGTTTAATGAACAGCTACAATGAGCAGTTCTTC. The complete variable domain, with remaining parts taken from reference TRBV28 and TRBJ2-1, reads DVKVTQSSRYLVKRTGEKVFLECVQDMDHENMFWYRQDPGLGLRLIYFSYDVKMKEKGDIPEGYSVSREKKERFSLILESASTNQTSMYLCASSLMNSYNEQFFGPGTRLTVL.

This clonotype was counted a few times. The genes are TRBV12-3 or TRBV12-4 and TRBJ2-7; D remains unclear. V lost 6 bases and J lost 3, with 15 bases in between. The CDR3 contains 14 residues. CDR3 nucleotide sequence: TGTGCCAGCAGCCCCCAGCCGGGCCTCTACGAGCAGTACTTC. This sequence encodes CASSPQPGLYEQYF.

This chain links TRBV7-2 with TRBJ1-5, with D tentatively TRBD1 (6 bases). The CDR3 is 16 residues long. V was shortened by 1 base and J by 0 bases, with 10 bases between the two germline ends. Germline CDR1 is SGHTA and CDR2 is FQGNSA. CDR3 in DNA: TGTGCCAGCAGCTTAGACGGACAGTTTAGCAATCAGCCCCAGCATTTT. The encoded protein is CASSLDGQFSNQPQHF. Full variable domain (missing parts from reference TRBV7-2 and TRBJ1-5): GAGVSQSPSNKVTEKGKDVELRCDPISGHTALYWYRQSLGQGLEFLIYFQGNSAPDKSGLPSDRFSAERTGGSVSTLTIQRTQQEDSAVYLCASSLDGQFSNQPQHFGDGTRLSIL.

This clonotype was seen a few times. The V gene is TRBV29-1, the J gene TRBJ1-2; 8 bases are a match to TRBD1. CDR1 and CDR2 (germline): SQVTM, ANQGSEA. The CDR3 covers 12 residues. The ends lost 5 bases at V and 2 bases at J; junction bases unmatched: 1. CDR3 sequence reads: CSVRTGNYGYTF. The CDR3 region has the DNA TGCAGCGTTAGGACAGGGAACTATGGCTACACCTTC. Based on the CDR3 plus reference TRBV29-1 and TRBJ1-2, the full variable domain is SAVISQKPSRDICQRGTSLTIQCQVDSQVTMMFWYRQQPGQSLTLIATANQGSEATYESGFVIDKFPISRPNLTFSTLTVSNMSPEDSSIYLCSVRTGNYGYTFGSGTRLTVV.

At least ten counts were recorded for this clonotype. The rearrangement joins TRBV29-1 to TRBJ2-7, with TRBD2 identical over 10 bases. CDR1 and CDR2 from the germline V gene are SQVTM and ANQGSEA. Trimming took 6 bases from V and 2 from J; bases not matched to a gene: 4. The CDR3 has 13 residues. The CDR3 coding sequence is TGCAGCGTCCTAGCGGGAGTTCCCTACGAGCAGTACTTC. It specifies CSVLAGVPYEQYF.

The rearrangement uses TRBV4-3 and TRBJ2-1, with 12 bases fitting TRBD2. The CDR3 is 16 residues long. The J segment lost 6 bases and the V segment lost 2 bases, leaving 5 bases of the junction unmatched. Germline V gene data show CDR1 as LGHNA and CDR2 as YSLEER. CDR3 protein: CASSQTLAGGANEQFF. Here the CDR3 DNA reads TGCGCCAGCAGCCAAACCCTAGCGGGAGGGGCCAATGAGCAGTTCTTC.

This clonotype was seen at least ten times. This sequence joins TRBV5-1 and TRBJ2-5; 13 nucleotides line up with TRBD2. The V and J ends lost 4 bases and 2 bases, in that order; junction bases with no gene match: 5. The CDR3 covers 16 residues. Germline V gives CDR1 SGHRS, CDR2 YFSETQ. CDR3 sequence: CASSRRLAGGQETQYF. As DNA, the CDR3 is TGCGCCAGCAGCCGCCGACTAGCGGGGGGTCAAGAGACCCAGTACTTC.

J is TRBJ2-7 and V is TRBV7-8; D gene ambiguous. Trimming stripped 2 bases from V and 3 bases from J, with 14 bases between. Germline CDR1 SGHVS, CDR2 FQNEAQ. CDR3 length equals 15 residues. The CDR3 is CASSLFTLSFYEQYF. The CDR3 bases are TGTGCCAGCAGCTTATTTACCTTGTCCTTCTACGAGCAGTACTTC. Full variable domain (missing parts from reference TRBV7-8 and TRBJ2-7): GAGVSQSPRYKVAKRGQDVALRCDPISGHVSLFWYQQALGQGPEFLTYFQNEAQLDKSGLPSDRFFAERPEGSVSTLKIQRTQQEDSAVYLCASSLFTLSFYEQYFGPGTRLTVT.

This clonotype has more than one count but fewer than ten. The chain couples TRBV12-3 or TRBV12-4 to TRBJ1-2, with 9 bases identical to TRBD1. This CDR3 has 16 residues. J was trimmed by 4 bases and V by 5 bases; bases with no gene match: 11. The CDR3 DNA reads TGTGCCAGCAGTCACCGGGACAGGGTGAAGGGCTATGGCTACACCTTC. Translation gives CASSHRDRVKGYGYTF.